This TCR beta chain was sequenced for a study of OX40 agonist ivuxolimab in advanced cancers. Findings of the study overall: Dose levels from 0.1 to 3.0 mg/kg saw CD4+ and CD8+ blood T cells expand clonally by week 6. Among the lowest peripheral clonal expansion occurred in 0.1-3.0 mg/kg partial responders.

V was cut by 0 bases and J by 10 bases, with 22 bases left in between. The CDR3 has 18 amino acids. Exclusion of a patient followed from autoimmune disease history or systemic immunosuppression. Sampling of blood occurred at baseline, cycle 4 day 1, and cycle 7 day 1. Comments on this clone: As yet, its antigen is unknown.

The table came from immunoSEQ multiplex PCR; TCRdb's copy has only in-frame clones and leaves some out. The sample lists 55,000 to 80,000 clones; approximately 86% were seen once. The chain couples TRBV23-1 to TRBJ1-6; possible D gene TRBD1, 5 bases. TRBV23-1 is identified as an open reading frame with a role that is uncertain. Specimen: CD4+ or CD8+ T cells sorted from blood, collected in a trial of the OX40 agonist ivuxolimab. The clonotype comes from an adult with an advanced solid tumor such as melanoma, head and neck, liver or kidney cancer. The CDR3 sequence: CASSQSPGDRNIVSPLHF. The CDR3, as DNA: TGCGCCAGCAGTCAATCTCCGGGGGATCGTAATATCGTGTCACCCCTCCACTTT.